The 6 T cell receptor beta chains presented below share a single source sample, sequenced in a study of blood T cell repertoires in COVID-19 (dated by TCRdb to the early 2020s). The method behind the library was the immunoSEQ multiplex PCR assay. TCRdb's version of the immuneACCESS table is confined to in-frame rearrangements and falls short of the full clone set. An unresolved V gene accounts for under half of the shortfall where checked; the remainder is of unknown origin. Counted in this sample were a few hundred thousand clones; 86% of them appeared once. The ten largest account for about 3% of the sample. Sequenced: peripheral blood. Every receptor here comes from a woman in her thirties with active or convalescent COVID-19.

The V call is TRBV6-1, the J call TRBJ2-2, with TRBD1 matching over 7 bases. The CDR3 sequence is 16 residues long. The germline gives CDR1 MNHNS, CDR2 SASEGT. Trimming removed 3 bases from V and 0 bases from J; junction bases left unmatched: 4. The CDR3 DNA follows: TGTGCCAGCAGTGAGCAGACAGGGTCGAACACCGGGGAGCTGTTTTTT. Its translation is CASSEQTGSNTGELFF.

The gene calls are TRBV23-1 and TRBJ2-2; tentative D call: TRBD2 (5 bases). TRBV23-1 is flagged as an ORF with uncertain function. The V end was cut by 7 bases, the J end by 1 base, with 10 bases between. The CDR3 is 14 amino acids. The CDR3 DNA is TGCGCCAGCATAATCCGGGAGAACACCGGGGAGCTGTTTTTT. Its translation: CASIIRENTGELFF.

The chain uses TRBV7-2 and TRBJ2-5; 11 positions agree with TRBD2. Germline V gene data show CDR1 as SGHTA and CDR2 as FQGNSA. The V and J ends lost 5 bases and 4 bases, in that order; junction bases with no gene match: 6. CDR3 size: 15 residues. The CDR3 DNA is TGTGCCAGCAGCCTTAGCGGGGGGGTGGGAGAGACCCAGTACTTC. Translated, it gives CASSLSGGVGETQYF.

The J gene is TRBJ1-6, the V gene TRBV6-1; the match to TRBD1 covers 9 bases. Germline lookup yields CDR1 MNHNS and CDR2 SASEGT. V was clipped by 5 bases and J by 9 bases; unmatched bases: 8. The CDR3 length is 15 residues. The chain's CDR3 is CASSPPGQGGSPLHF. The CDR3 DNA is TGTGCCAGCAGTCCGCCGGGACAGGGTGGTTCACCCCTCCACTTT.

V gene TRBV5-1 combines with J gene TRBJ1-1; 7 bases are a match to TRBD1. The CDR3 length is 12 residues. Germline V gives CDR1 SGHRS, CDR2 YFSETQ. Trimming at V came to 5 bases and at J to 13 bases, leaving 11 bases not matched to a gene. For the CDR3, the DNA is TGCGCCAGCAGGGGGGACTCCCAGGGGGTTTTCTTT. This codes for CASRGDSQGVFF.

The chain couples TRBV5-1 to TRBJ2-5; the D gene is possibly TRBD1 (5 bases). The CDR3 runs to 17 residues. V was pared by 0 bases and J by 4 bases, with 19 bases between. The germline V gene has CDR1 SGHRS and CDR2 YFSETQ. The CDR3 DNA is TGCGCCAGCAGCTTGGGGGCTCAGGGAAATTCCTTAGAGACCCAGTACTTC. As protein: CASSLGAQGNSLETQYF. The variable domain in full, with the rest retrieved from reference TRBV5-1 and TRBJ2-5, is KAGVTQTPRYLIKTRGQQVTLSCSPISGHRSVSWYQQTPGQGLQFLFEYFSETQRNKGNFPGRFSGRQFSNSRSEMNVSTLELGDSALYLCASSLGAQGNSLETQYFGPGTRLLVL.